This T cell receptor (beta chain) was captured by sequencing in a study of Ad26.COV2.S vaccination and SARS-CoV-2 variants. The CDR3 extends over 14 amino acids. CDR1 SEHNR and CDR2 FQNEAQ come from the germline V gene (reference sequence). Between the trimmed V and J ends, which lost 4 bases and 6 bases, there was a span of 15 bases. Data came from immunoSEQ multiplex PCR; TCRdb stores just in-frame clones and leaves some out. Of over 250,000 clones listed, more than 75% were seen once; the top ten hold more than 2.5%. Noted treatment: about 20 received Ad26.COV2.S at low or high dose, single or two shots; roughly 5 received placebo; per-sample allocation not given. Material that was analyzed had been drawn on day 63 after the first vaccine or placebo injection.

This rearrangement joins TRBV7-9 to TRBJ1-2, with D tentatively TRBD1 (5 bases). Sequences were derived from peripheral blood, sampled in a trial of Ad26.COV2.S vaccine versus placebo. This sequence was found in a person between 18 and 65 years old who received the Ad26.COV2.S COVID-19 vaccine or a placebo. CDR3: CASSWPGTEDGYTF. The CDR3, as DNA: TGTGCCAGCAGCTGGCCCGGGACCGAGGATGGCTACACCTTC.